This TCR beta chain is from a study of response to subunit inactivated influenza vaccine. Points from the study as a whole: Each seasonal influenza vaccination recruits few new T cells, the authors suggested.

This clonotype was observed a few times. As yet, its antigen is unknown. Losses at the gene ends were 5 bases for V and 5 bases for J; bases not matched to a gene: 9. CDR1 and CDR2 from the germline V gene are MNHNS and SASEGT. The CDR3 runs to 15 residues. MiXCR was run by TCRdb on the RT-PCR reads, yielding one entry per CDR3 protein. The data contain 650,000 to 800,000 distinct CDR3 sequences, 15% to 20% of them singletons. V is TRBV6-1 and J is TRBJ1-5, with 7 positions matching TRBD1. The sample consisted of PBMCs from blood, taken around 5 days after vaccination. The sequence was obtained from a middle-aged man who received an inactivated influenza vaccine. CDR3 sequence reads: CASSRTGVSYQPQHF. Written as DNA, the CDR3 is TGTGCCAGCAGTCGGACAGGAGTTTCTTATCAGCCCCAGCATTTT.